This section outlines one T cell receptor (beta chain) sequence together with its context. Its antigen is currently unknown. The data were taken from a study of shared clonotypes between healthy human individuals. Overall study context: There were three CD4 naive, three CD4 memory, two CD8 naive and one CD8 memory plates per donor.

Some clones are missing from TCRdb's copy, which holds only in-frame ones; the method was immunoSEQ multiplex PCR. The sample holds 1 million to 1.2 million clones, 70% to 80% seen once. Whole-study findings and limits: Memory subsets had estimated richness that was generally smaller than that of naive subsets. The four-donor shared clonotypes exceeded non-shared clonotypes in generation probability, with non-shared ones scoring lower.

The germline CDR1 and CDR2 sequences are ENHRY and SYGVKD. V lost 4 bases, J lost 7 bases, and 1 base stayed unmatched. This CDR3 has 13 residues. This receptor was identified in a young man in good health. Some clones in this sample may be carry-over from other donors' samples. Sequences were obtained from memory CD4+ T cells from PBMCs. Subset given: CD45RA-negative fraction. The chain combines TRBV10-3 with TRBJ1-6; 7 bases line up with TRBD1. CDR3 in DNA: TGTGCCATCAGTGCACAGGGGAATTCACCCCTCCACTTT. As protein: CAISAQGNSPLHF.